A single TCR beta chain is shown here with its context. The antigen it recognizes is unknown. No base quality information exists; no much larger clone differs at one position. The data belong to a study of T cells in localized non-small cell lung cancer (dated by TCRdb to about 2020). Looking at the study overall: Comparing tumors with uninvolved tumor-adjacent lungs, the study looked at the T cell repertoires of around 250 patients with early-stage NSCLC. All 220 or so NSCLC patients in the cohort were treatment-naive and had localized lung tumors that were resected. The mean age of the NSCLC patients was around 65 years, with 120 to 150 men and over 100 women.

At diagnosis, peripheral blood, uninvolved tumor-adjacent lung and tumor were collected and stored as a combination of fresh-frozen and FFPE material. For TCR repertoire profiling, blood samples were analyzed as peripheral blood mononuclear cells. There are 15 amino acids in the CDR3, from cysteine to phenylalanine inclusive. The read is trimmed to its CDR3 DNA, 45 bases read in frame from base 1. V is trimmed back by 1 base and J by 4 bases, and the junction contains 4 bases that no gene match accounts for. Per the germline V gene, SGHTA is the CDR1 and FQGTGA is the CDR2. TCR beta CDR3 regions were sequenced from DNA using the immunoSEQ Assay. The paper's processing steps were these. T cell density was computed as TCR beta template counts normalized to usable DNA estimated by amplifying housekeeping genes. The preseqR package was used to estimate richness by extrapolating to 400,000 templates for PBMC samples and to 120,000 templates for tissue samples. Clonality was defined as one minus Pielou's evenness. Differential abundance testing on productive amino-acid clonotypes, with a minimum total count of 5 and an alpha of 0.1, was used to identify tissue-enriched TCRs. The Jaccard Index and the Morisita Overlap Index were used to quantify repertoire overlap between compartments. GLIPH grouped TCR beta CDR3s together with public tetramer-defined viral CDR3s, and a viral motif had to include at least three viral sequences and also show V-gene enrichment. TCRdb limited this immuneACCESS table to in-frame rearrangements with V and J called. A share of clones is missing; checked studies link under half to unresolved V genes, and the rest is unexplained. V and J calls and clone size are given by that table; D and trimming were obtained from the DNA. The sample profile shows roughly 76,000 clones; around 81% of them were found once. The ten largest clones capture 15% to 20% of the sample.

What the research found in general, with its limitations: Because the study design was exploratory, TCR variables were selected using unadjusted p-values without false-discovery rate correction. Uninvolved tumor-adjacent lung showed the highest T cell clonality, higher than tumor, which suggests more focused antigenic responses in the uninvolved tumor-adjacent lung. Because multi-region sequencing of the tumors was not done, intratumor heterogeneity could not be ruled out. Of the top 100 tumor clones, a median of roughly 56 were detected in paired uninvolved adjacent lung; approximately 30 were also among that lung's top 100. Higher blood T cell density associated with longer overall survival, while higher adjacent-lung clonality associated with shorter survival.

The TCR originated in a man aged 35 to 69 with stage II squamous cell lung carcinoma. Sequenced here: PBMCs, sampled before any cancer treatment. The chain is made from TRBV7-3 and TRBJ2-3, and 8 junctional nucleotides match TRBD2. The sequenced DNA: TGTGCCAGCAGCTTAATCGCGGGGGGTGCAGATACGCAGTATTTT. It codes for CASSLIAGGADTQYF.